A few counts support the clone carrying this T cell receptor beta chain. Its antigen is as yet unknown. This entry is derived from a study of cytomegalovirus exposure and HLA in healthy donors. CDR3 length: 14 amino acids. The V and J ends lost 6 bases and 3 bases, in that order; junction bases with no gene match: 6. Germline CDR1 is SQVTM and CDR2 is ANQGSEA. Primers: 60 Vbeta forward and 13 Jbeta reverse. Measured with immunoSEQ multiplex PCR; TCRdb has only the in-frame clones, and not every one. The table includes fewer than 200,000 clones, 60% to 80% detected once. The study's findings and limits: Sequencing likely generated an artifact that appeared as a cluster of highly shared sequence variants.

Material for sequencing was PBMCs. The chain joins TRBV29-1 to TRBJ1-5; 9 bases are a match to TRBD1. The TCR was taken from a man aged 55 to 70 in good health and CMV-seronegative. The CDR3 loop is CSVTGTGSNQPQHF. CDR3 bases: TGCAGCGTGACCGGGACAGGGTCCAATCAGCCCCAGCATTTT.